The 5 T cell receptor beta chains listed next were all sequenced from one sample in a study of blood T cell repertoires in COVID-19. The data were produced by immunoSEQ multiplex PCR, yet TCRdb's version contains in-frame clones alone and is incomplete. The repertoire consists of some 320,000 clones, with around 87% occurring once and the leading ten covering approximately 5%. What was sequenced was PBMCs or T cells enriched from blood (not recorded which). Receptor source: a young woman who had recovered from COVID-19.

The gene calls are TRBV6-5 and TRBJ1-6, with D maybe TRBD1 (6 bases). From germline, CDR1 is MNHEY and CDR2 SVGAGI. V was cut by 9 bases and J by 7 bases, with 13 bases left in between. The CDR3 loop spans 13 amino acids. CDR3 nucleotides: TGTGCCAGTAGATCAGGGGAAAATTCACCCCTCCACTTT. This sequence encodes CASRSGENSPLHF.

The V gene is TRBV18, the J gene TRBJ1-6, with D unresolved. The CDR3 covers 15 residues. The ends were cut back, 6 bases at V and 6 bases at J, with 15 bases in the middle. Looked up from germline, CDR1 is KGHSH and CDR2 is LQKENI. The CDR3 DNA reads TGTGCCAGCTCCCAGGCCGGGGAAGCTAATTCACCCCTCCACTTT. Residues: CASSQAGEANSPLHF.

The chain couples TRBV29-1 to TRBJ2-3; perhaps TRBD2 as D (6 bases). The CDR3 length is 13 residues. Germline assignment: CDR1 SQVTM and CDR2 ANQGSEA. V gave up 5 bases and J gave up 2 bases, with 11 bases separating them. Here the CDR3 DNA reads TGCAGCGTTTCCGGGGGACCCACAGATACGCAGTATTTT. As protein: CSVSGGPTDTQYF.

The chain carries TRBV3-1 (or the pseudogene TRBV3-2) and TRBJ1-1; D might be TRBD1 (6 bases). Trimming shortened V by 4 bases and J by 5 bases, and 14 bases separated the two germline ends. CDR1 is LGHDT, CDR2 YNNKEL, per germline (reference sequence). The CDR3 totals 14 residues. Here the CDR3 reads CASSRNRAATEAFF. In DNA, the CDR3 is TGTGCCAGCAGCCGAAACAGGGCCGCGACTGAAGCTTTCTTT.

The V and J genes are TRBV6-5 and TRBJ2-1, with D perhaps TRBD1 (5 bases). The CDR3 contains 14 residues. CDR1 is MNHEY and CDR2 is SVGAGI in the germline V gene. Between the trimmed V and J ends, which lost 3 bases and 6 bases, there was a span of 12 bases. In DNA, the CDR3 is TGTGCCAGCAGTTATTGGACATCGGGCAATGAGCAGTTCTTC. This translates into CASSYWTSGNEQFF.